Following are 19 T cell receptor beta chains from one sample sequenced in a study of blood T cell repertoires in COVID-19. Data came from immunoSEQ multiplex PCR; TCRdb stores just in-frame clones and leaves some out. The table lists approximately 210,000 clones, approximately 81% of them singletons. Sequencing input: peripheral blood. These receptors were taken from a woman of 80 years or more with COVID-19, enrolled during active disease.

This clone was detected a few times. This chain's CDR3 is CASSSQGTRLFF. In DNA, the CDR3 is TGCGCCAGCAGCTCACAGGGCACCAGGCTGTTTTTT. The V gene is TRBV5-1, the J gene TRBJ1-4; D may be TRBD1 (6 bases). The germline V gene encodes CDR1 SGHRS and CDR2 YFSETQ. The CDR3 runs to 12 residues. Trimming stripped 3 bases from V and 14 bases from J, with 14 bases between.

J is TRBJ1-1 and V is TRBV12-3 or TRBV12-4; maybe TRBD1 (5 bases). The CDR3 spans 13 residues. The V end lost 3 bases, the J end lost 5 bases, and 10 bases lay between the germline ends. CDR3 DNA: TGTGCCAGCAGTTTGGGGGGTAGTACTGAAGCTTTCTTT. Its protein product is CASSLGGSTEAFF.

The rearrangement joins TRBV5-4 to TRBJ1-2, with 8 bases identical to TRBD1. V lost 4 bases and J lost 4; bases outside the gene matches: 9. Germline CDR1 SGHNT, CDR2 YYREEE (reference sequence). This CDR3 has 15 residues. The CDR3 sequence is CASSTAEQGGYGYTF. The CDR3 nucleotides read TGTGCCAGCAGCACCGCGGAACAGGGGGGCTATGGCTACACCTTC.

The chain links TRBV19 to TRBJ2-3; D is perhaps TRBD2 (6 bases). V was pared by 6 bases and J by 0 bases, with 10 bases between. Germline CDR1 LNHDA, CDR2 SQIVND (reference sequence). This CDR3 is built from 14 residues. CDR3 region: CASSARESTDTQYF. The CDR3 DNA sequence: TGTGCCAGTAGCGCACGGGAGAGCACAGATACGCAGTATTTT.

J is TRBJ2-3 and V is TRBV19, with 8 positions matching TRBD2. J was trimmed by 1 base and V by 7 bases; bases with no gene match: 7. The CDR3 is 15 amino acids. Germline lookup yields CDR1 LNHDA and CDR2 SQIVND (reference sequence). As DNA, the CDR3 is TGTGCCAGTAAATCCGGGGGGGCCCGCACAGATACGCAGTATTTT. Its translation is CASKSGGARTDTQYF. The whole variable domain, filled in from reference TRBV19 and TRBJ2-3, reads DGGITQSPKYLFRKEGQNVTLSCEQNLNHDAMYWYRQDPGQGLRLIYYSQIVNDFQKGDIAEGYSVSREKKESFPLTVTSAQKNPTAFYLCASKSGGARTDTQYFGPGTRLTVL.

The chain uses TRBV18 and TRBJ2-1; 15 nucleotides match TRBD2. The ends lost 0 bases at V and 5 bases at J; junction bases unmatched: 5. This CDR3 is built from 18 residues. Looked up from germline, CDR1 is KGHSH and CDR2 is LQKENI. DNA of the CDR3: TGTGCCAGCTCACCACCGGGACTAGCGGGGGGAATAAACAATGAGCAGTTCTTC. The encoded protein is CASSPPGLAGGINNEQFF.

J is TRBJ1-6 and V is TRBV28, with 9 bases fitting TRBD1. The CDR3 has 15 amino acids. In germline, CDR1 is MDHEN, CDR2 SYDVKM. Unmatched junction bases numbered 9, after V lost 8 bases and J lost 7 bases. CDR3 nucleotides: TGTGCCAGCGGTTCTGTAGGGACAGGGAATTCACCCCTCCACTTT. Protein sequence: CASGSVGTGNSPLHF.

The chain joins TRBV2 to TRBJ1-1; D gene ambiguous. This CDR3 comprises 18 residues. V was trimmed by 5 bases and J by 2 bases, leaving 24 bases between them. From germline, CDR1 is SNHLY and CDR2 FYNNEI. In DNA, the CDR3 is TGTGCCAGCAGTACCCCGGGAGCTTCCATGGCGGCAAACACTGAAGCTTTCTTT. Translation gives CASSTPGASMAANTEAFF.

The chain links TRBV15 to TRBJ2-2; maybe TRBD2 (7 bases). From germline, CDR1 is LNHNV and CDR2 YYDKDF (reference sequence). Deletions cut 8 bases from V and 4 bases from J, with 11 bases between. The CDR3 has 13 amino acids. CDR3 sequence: CATEGGPTGELFF. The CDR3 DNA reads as TGTGCCACCGAGGGGGGGCCCACCGGGGAGCTGTTTTTT. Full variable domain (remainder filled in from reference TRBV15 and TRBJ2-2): DAMVIQNPRYQVTQFGKPVTLSCSQTLNHNVMYWYQQKSSQAPKLLFHYYDKDFNNEADTPDNFQSRRPNTSFCFLDIRSPGLGDTAMYLCATEGGPTGELFFGEGSRLTVL.

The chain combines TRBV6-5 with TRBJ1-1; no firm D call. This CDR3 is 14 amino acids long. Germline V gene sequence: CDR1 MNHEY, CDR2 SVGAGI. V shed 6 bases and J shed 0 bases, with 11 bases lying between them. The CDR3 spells CASRQIPMNTEAFF. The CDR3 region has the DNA TGTGCCAGCAGACAGATTCCCATGAACACTGAAGCTTTCTTT.

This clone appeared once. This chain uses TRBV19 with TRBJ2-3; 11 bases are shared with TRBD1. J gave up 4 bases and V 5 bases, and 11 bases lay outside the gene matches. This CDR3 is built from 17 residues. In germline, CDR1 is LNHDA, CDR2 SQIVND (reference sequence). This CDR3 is CASSSSGGQGAADTQYF. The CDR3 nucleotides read TGTGCCAGTAGTTCCTCAGGTGGACAGGGGGCTGCAGATACGCAGTATTTT.

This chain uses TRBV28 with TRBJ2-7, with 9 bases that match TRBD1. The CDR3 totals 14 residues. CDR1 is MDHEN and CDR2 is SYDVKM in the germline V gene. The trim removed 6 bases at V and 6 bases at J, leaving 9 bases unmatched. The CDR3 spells CASSLTGGLVEQYV. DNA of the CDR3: TGTGCCAGCAGCTTGACAGGGGGTCTTGTCGAGCAGTACGTC.

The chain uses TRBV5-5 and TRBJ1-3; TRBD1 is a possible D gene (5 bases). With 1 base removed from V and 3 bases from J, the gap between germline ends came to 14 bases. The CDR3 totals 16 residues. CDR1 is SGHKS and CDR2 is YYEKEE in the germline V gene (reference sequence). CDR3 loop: CASSLSSGTGGNTIYF. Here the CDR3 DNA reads TGTGCCAGCAGCTTGTCTTCCGGGACTGGTGGAAACACCATATATTTT.

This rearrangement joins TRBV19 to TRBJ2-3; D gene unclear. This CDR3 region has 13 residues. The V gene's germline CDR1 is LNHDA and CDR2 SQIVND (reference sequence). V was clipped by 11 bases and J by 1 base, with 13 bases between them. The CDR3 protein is CAAARWGTDTQYF. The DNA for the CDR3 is TGTGCCGCGGCCCGGTGGGGCACAGATACGCAGTATTTT.

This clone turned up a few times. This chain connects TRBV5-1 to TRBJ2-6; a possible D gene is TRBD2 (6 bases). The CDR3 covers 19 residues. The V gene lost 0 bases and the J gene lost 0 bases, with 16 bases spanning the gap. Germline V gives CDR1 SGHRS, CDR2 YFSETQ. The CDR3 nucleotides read TGCGCCAGCAGCTTGGATCCGGGAGCCTCAAGCTCTGGGGCCAACGTCCTGACTTTC. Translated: CASSLDPGASSSGANVLTF.

The CDR3 region is CASSQDRGTADTQYF. CDR3 sequence (DNA): TGCGCCAGCAGCCAAGATAGGGGGACGGCAGATACGCAGTATTTT. This chain uses TRBV4-1 with TRBJ2-3, with D maybe TRBD1 (6 bases). CDR3 length: 15 residues. CDR1 and CDR2 (germline): MGHRA, YSYEKL. Trimming pared 0 bases from V and 4 bases from J, leaving 11 bases between.

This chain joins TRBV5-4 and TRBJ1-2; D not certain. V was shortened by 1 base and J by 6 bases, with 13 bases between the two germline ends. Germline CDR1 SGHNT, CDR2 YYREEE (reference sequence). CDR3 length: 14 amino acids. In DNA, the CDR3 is TGTGCCAGCAGCTTGAGTATTCCGGGAGATGGCTACACCTTC. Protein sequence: CASSLSIPGDGYTF.

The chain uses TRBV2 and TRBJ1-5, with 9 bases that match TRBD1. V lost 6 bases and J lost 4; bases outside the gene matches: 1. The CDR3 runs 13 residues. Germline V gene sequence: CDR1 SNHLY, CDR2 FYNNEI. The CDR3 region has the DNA TGTGCCAGCAGCGGGACAGGGAATCAGCCCCAGCATTTT. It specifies CASSGTGNQPQHF.

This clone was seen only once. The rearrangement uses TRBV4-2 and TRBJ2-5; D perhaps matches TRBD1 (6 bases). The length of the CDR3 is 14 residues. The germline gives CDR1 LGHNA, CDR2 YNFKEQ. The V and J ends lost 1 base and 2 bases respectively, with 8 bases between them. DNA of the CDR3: TGTGCCAGCAGCCAAGCGAGGGGGCAAGAGACCCAGTACTTC. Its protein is CASSQARGQETQYF.